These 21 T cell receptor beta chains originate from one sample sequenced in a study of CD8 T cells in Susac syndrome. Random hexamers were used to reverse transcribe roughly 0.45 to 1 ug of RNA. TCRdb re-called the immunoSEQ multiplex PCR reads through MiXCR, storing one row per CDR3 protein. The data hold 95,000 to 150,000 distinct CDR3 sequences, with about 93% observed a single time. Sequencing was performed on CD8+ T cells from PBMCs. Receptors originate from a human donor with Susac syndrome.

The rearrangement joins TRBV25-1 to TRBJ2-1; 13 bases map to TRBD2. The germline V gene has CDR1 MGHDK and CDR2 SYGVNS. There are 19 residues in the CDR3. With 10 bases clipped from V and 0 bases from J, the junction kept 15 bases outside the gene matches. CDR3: CATTRTSGSTEGSYNEQFF. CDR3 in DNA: TGTGCCACTACTCGGACTAGCGGGAGTACCGAGGGCTCCTACAATGAGCAGTTCTTC.

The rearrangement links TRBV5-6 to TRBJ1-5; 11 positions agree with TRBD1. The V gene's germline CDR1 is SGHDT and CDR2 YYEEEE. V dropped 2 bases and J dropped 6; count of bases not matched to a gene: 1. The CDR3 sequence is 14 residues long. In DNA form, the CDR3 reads TGTGCCAGCAGCTTCGGGACAGGGGGTCAGCCCCAGCATTTT. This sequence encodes CASSFGTGGQPQHF. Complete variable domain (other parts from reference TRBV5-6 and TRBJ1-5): DAGVTQSPTHLIKTRGQQVTLRCSPKSGHDTVSWYQQALGQGPQFIFQYYEEEERQRGNFPDRFSGHQFPNYSSELNVNALLLGDSALYLCASSFGTGGQPQHFGDGTRLSIL.

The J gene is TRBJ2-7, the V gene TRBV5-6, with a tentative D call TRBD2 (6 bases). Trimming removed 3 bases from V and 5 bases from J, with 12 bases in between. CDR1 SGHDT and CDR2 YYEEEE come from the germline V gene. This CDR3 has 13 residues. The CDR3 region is CASSWAGSDEQYF. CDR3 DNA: TGTGCCAGCAGCTGGGCGGGGAGTGACGAGCAGTACTTC.

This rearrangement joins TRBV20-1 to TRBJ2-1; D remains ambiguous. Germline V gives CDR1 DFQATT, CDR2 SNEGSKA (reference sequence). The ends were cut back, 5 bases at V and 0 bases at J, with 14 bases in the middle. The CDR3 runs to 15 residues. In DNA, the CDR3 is TGCAGTGCTCCCCGGGTCGAGAGCTCCTACAATGAGCAGTTCTTC. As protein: CSAPRVESSYNEQFF.

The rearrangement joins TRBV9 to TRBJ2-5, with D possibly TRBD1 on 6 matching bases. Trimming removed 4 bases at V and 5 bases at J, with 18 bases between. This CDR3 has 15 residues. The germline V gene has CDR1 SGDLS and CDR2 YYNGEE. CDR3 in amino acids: CASSPSSGGEETQYF. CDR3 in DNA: TGTGCCAGCAGCCCGAGCTCTGGGGGCGAGGAGACCCAGTACTTC.

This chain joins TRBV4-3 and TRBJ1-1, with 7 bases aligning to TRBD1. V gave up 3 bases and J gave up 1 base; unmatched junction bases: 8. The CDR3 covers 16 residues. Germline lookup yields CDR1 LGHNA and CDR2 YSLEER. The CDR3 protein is CASSHDPGTANTEAFF. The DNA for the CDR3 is TGCGCCAGCAGCCATGATCCCGGGACAGCGAACACTGAAGCTTTCTTT.

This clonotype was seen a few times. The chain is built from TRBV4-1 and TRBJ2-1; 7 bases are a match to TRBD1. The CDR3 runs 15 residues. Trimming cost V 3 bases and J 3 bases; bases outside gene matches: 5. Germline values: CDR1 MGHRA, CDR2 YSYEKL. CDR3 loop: CASSQGQSNYNEQFF. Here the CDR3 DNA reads TGCGCCAGCAGCCAGGGACAGTCCAACTACAATGAGCAGTTCTTC.

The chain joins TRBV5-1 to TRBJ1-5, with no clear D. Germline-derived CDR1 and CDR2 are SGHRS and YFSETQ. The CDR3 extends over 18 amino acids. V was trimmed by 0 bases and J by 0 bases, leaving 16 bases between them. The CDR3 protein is CASSLEAAKLYSNQPQHF. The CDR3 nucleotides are TGCGCCAGCAGCTTGGAAGCAGCGAAATTATATAGCAATCAGCCCCAGCATTTT.

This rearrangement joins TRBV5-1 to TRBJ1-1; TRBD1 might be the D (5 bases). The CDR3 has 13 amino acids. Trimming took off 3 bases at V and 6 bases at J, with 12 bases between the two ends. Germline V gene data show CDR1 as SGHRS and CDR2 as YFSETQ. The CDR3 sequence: CASSWGGEAEAFF. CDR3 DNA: TGCGCCAGCAGCTGGGGGGGGGAGGCTGAAGCTTTCTTT.

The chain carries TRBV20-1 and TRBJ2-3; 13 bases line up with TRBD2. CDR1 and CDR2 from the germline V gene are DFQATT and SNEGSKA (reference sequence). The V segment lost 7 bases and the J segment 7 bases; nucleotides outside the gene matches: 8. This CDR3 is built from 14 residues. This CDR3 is CSGGLAGDLNTQYF. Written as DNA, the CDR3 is TGCAGTGGCGGACTAGCGGGGGACCTAAATACGCAGTATTTT.

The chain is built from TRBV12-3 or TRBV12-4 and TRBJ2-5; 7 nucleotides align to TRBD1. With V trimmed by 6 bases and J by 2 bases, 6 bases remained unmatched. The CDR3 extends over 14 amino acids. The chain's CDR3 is CASRDRLGQETQYF. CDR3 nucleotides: TGTGCCAGCAGGGACAGGCTGGGACAAGAGACCCAGTACTTC.

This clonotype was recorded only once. This chain's CDR3 is CASSLEREGPNEQFF. The CDR3 DNA reads TGTGCCAGCAGCTTGGAGCGGGAGGGCCCTAATGAGCAGTTCTTC. The chain employs TRBV5-6 and TRBJ2-1, with 10 bases that match TRBD2. J was trimmed by 7 bases and V by 0 bases; bases with no gene match: 4. CDR3 length equals 15 residues. Per the germline V gene, CDR1 is SGHDT and CDR2 is YYEEEE.

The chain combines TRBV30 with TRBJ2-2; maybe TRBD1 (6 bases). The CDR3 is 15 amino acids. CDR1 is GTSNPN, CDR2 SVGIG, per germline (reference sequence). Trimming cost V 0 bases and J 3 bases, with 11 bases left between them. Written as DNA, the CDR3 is TGTGCCTGGAGTGTACCGGGACAAGACACCGGGGAGCTGTTTTTT. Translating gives CAWSVPGQDTGELFF.

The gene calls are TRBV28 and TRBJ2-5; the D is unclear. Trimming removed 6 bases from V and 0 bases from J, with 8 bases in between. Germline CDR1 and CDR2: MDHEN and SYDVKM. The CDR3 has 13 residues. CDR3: CASRDPYQETQYF. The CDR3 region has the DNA TGTGCCAGCAGGGACCCGTACCAAGAGACCCAGTACTTC.

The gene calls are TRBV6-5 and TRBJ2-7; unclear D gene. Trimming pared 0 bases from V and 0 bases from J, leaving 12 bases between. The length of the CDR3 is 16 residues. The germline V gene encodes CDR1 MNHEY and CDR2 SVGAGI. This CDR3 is CASSYSSGEASYEQYF. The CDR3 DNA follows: TGTGCCAGCAGTTACTCGTCCGGAGAGGCCTCCTACGAGCAGTACTTC.

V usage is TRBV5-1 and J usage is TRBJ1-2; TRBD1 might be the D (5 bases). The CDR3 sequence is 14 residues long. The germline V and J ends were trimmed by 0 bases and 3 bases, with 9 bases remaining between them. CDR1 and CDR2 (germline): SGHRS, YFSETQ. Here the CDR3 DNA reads TGCGCCAGCAGCTTGGTTCCCAGGGACTATGGCTACACCTTC. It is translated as CASSLVPRDYGYTF.

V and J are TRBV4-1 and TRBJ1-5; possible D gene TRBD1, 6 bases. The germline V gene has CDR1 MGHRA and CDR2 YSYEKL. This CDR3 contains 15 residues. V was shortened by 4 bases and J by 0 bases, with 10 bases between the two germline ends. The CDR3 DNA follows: TGCGCCAGCAGCCTGATACAGGGTAGCAATCAGCCCCAGCATTTT. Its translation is CASSLIQGSNQPQHF.

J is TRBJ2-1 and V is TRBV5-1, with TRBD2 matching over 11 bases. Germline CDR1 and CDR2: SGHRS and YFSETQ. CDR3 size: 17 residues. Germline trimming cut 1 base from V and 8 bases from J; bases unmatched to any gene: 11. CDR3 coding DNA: TGCGCCAGCAGCTTGACCCCACGACTAGCGGGACCGGATGAGCAGTTCTTC. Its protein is CASSLTPRLAGPDEQFF.

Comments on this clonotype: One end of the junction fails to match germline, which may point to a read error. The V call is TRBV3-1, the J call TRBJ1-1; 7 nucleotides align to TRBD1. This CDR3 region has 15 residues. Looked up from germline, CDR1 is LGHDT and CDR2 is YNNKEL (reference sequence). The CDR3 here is CASRQVLTGSTEAFF. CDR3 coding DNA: TGTGCCAGCAGGCAAGTCCTGACAGGGTCCACTGAAGCTTTCTTT. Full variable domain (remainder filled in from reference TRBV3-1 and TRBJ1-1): DTAVSQTPKYLVTQMGNDKSIKCEQNLGHDTMYWYKQDSKKFLKIMFSYNNKELIINETVPNRFSPKSPDKAHLNLHINSLELGDSAVYFCASRQVLTGSTEAFFGQGTRLTVV.

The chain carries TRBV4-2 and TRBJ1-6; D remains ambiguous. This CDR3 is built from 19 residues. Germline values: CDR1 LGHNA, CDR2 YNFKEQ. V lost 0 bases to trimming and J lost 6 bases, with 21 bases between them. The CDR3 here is CASSQDISYRSGGNSPLHF. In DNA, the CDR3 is TGTGCCAGCAGCCAAGATATTTCCTATCGGTCCGGCGGTAATTCACCCCTCCACTTT.

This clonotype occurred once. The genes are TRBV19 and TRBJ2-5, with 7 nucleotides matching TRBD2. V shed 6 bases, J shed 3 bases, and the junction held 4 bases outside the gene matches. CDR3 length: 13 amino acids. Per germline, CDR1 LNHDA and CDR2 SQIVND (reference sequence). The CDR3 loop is CASRPGREETQYF. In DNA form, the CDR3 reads TGTGCCAGTAGGCCAGGGAGGGAAGAGACCCAGTACTTC.